The source of this T cell receptor (beta chain) is a study of cytomegalovirus exposure and HLA in healthy donors. Trimming at V came to 0 bases and at J to 7 bases, leaving 12 bases not matched to a gene. The CDR3 extends over 17 amino acids. Sequenced by immunoSEQ multiplex PCR; TCRdb stores in-frame clones only, minus some. The table has roughly 100,000 clones, roughly 95% seen once. J is TRBJ2-1 and V is TRBV5-3; 8 bases line up with TRBD2. Being an ORF, TRBV5-3 has a function that is uncertain. The specimen sequenced was PBMCs. This TCR came from a young woman in good health and CMV-seronegative. The CDR3 protein is CARSLAWLVAGTNEQFF. DNA of the CDR3: TGTGCCAGAAGCTTGGCCTGGTTGGTAGCGGGAACGAATGAGCAGTTCTTC.